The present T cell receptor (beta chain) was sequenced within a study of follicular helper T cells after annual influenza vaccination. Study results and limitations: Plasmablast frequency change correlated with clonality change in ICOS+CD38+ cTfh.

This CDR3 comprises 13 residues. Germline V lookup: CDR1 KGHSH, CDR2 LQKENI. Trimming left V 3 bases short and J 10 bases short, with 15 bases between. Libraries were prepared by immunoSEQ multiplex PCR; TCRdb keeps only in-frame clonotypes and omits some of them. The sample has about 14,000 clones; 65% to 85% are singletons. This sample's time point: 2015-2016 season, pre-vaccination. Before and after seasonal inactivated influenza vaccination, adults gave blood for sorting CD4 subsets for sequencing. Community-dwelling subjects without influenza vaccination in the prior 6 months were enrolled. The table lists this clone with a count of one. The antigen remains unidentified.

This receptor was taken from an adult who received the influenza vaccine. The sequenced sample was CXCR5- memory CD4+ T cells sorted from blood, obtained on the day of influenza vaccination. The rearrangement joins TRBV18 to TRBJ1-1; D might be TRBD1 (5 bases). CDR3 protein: CASSPSGPRGAFF. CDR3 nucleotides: TGTGCCAGCTCACCGTCAGGCCCAAGGGGAGCTTTCTTT. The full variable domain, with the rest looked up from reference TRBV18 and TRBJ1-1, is NAGVMQNPRHLVRRRGQEARLRCSPMKGHSHVYWYRQLPEEGLKFMVYLQKENIIDESGMPKERFSAEFPKEGPSILRIQQVVRGDSAAYFCASSPSGPRGAFFGQGTRLTVV.